The 6 T cell receptor beta chains reported below all come from one sample, sequenced in a study of OX40 agonist ivuxolimab in advanced cancers. The table came from immunoSEQ multiplex PCR; TCRdb's copy has only in-frame clones and leaves some out. Among nearly 25,000 clones listed, 75% to 80% were seen once. The specimen was CD4+ or CD8+ T cells sorted from blood, collected in a trial of the OX40 agonist ivuxolimab. The receptors derive from an adult with an advanced solid tumor such as melanoma, head and neck, liver or kidney cancer.

The genes are TRBV7-9 and TRBJ2-1, with 8 bases fitting TRBD2. CDR1 and CDR2 from the germline V gene are SEHNR and FQNEAQ (reference sequence). V shed 6 bases and J 4 bases; nucleotides not matched to a gene: 8. This CDR3 has 15 residues. CDR3 in amino acids: CASRSGLAKYNEQFF. The DNA for the CDR3 is TGTGCCAGCAGGTCCGGACTAGCTAAGTACAATGAGCAGTTCTTC.

This chain links TRBV30 with TRBJ1-5, with D perhaps matching TRBD1 (6 bases). Trimming took 3 bases from V and 4 from J, leaving 16 bases between them. The CDR3 length is 15 residues. The germline V gene encodes CDR1 GTSNPN and CDR2 SVGIG (reference sequence). The CDR3 here is CAWSTGTFVNQPQHF. CDR3 DNA sequence: TGTGCCTGGAGCACCGGGACATTCGTAAATCAGCCCCAGCATTTT. The full variable domain, in which reference TRBV30 and TRBJ1-5 provide the parts outside the CDR3, is SQTIHQWPATLVQPVGSPLSLECTVEGTSNPNLYWYRQAAGRGLQLLFYSVGIGQISSEVPQNLSASRPQDRQFILSSKKLLLSDSGFYLCAWSTGTFVNQPQHFGDGTRLSIL.

This rearrangement joins TRBV5-1 to TRBJ1-1; a possible D gene is TRBD1 (5 bases). V gave up 1 base and J gave up 7 bases, with 23 bases separating them. Germline-derived CDR1 and CDR2 are SGHRS and YFSETQ. This CDR3 contains 17 residues. The CDR3 DNA sequence: TGCGCCAGCAGCTTGCGGGCCCAGGGTTCCCTCGGTGGTGAAGCTTTCTTT. Its translation is CASSLRAQGSLGGEAFF.

The V and J genes are TRBV6-6 and TRBJ2-1; tentatively, D is TRBD2 (5 bases). The CDR3 totals 16 residues. The V and J ends lost 7 bases and 2 bases respectively, with 18 bases between them. The V gene's germline CDR1 is MNHNY and CDR2 SVGAGI (reference sequence). CDR3 nucleotides: TGTGCCAGCACCACGACTACGACGTCAACCTACAATGAGCAGTTCTTC. Amino acid sequence: CASTTTTTSTYNEQFF.

This chain joins TRBV14 and TRBJ2-7, with 7 bases aligning to TRBD1. Germline trimming cut 1 base from V and 2 bases from J; bases unmatched to any gene: 14. CDR3 size: 18 residues. From germline, CDR1 is SGHDN and CDR2 FVKESK. The CDR3 region is CASSQVREGAWDPYEQYF. The DNA of the CDR3 is TGTGCCAGCAGCCAAGTCCGCGAGGGGGCTTGGGATCCCTACGAGCAGTACTTC.

This clone was counted between two and nine times. The chain employs TRBV6-4 and TRBJ1-1; D remains unclear. The CDR3 is 14 amino acids. CDR1 and CDR2 (germline): MRHNA, SNTAGT. Trimming pared 5 bases from V and 1 base from J, leaving 11 bases between. CDR3 nucleotide sequence: TGTGCCAGCAGTCCGGGTGAAACGAACACTGAAGCTTTCTTT. Translating it yields CASSPGETNTEAFF.